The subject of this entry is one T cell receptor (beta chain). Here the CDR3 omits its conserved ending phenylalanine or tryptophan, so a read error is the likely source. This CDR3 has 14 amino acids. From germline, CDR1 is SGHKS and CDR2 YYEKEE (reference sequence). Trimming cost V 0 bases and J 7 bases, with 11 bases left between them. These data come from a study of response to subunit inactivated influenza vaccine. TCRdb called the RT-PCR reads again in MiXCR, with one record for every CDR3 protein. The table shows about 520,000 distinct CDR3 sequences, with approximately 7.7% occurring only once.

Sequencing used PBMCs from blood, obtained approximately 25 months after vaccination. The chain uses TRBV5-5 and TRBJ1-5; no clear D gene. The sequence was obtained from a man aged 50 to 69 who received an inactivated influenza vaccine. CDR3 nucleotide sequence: TGTGCCAGCAGCTTGGAACGGTCGAAGCAGCCCCAGCATTCT. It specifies CASSLERSKQPQHS.